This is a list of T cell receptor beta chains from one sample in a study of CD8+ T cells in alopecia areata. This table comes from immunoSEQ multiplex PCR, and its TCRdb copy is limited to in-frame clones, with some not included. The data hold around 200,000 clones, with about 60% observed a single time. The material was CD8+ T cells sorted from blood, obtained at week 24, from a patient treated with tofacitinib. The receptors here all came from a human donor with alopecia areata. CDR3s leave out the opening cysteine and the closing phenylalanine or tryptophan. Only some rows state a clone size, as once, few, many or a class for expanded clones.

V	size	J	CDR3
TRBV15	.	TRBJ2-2	ATSRDRGSTGELF
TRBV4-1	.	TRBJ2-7	ASSQNPGQSSYEQY
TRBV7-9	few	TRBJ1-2	ASSFVEGLYGYT
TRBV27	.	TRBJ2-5	ASSPTTPLAQETQY
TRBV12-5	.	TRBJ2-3	ASGPIGGETDTQY
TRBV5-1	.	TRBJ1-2	ASSKRDRVF
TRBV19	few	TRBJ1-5	ASSMWGASGNQPQH
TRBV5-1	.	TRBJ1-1	ASSFRDRGTEAF
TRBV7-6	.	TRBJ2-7	ASSQLGSDYEQY
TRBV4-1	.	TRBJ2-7	ASSQELGQGRTSYEQY
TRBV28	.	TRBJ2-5	ASIRPGYQETQY
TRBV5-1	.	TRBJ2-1	ASSLAGQGASYNEQF
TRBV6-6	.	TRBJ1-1	ASSYSRDRASAEAF
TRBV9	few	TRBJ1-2	ASSGWRGRI
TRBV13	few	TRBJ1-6	ASSLGEIWGPRNSPLH
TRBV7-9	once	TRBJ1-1	ASSLVRDRAVAF
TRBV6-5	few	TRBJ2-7	ASSTGVDYEQY
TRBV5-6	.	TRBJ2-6	ASSADTGVGANVLT
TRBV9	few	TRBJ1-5	ASSVGDSNQPQH
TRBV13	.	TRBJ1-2	ASIPRGAPAYGYT
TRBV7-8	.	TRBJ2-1	ASSLAAEQF
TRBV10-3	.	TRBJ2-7	AISDGGFYEQY
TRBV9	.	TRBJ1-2	ASSSRQGVGYT
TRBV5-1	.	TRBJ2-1	ASSGGTDSYNEQF
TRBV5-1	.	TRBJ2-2	ASALAGDANTGELF
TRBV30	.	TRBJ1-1	AQDSVNTEAF
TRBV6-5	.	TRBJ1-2	ASSPGIYGYT
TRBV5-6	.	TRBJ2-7	ASCPGGGPYEQY
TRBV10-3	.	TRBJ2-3	AISEGTDTQY
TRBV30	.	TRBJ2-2	AWADTGELF
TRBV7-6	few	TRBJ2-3	ASWGAGTDTQY
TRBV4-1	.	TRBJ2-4	ASSQGGPKNIQY
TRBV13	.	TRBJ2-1	ASSLVSPIGEQF
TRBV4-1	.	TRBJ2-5	ASSQLYRPQETQY
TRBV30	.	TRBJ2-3	AWSVGGGDTQY
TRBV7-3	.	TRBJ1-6	ASSRTGGNSPLH
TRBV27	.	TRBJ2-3	ASRIRAPDTQY
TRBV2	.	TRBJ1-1	ASSDFSTEAF
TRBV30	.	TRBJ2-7	AWSVVYEQY
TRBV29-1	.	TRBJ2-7	SVEAGQMTGEQY
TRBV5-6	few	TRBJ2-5	ASSLALLARTLKTQY
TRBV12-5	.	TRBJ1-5	ASVSLGGHQPQH
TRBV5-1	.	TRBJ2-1	ASSLEGRGYHNEQF
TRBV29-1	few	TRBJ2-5	SADRSGRPQETQY
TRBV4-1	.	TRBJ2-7	ASSPRRGSHEQY
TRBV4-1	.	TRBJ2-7	ASSQGVAREQY
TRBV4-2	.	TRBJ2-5	ASSQDTSGAETQY
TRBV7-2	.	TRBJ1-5	ASSPLLAPANQPQH
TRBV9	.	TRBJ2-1	ASSPRTPDSYNEQF
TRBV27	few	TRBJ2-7	ASSLAGNSYEQY
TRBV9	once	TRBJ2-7	ASSSGTGPHEQY
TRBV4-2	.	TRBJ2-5	ASKKEGGADKETQY
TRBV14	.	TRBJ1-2	ASSQGGQARAYGYT
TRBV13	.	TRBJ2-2	ASSLGSRYTGELF
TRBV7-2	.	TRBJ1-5	ASSVRQGSNQPQH
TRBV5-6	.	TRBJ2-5	ASSFPSGGGETQY
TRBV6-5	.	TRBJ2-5	ASSYGQGGLETQY
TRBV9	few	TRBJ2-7	ASSEGGPEQY
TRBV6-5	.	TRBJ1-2	ASRDVNYGYT
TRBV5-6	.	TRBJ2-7	ASSLVETTYEQY